These 23 T cell receptor beta chains originate from one sample sequenced in a study of blood T cell repertoires in COVID-19. TCRdb's table, derived via immunoSEQ multiplex PCR, lists solely in-frame clones and lacks some. The sample lists around 35,000 clones; 75% to 90% were seen once. Sequencing input: peripheral blood. The receptor source for this set is a human donor in a cohort sampled during active COVID-19.

The chain recombines TRBV5-1 with TRBJ2-7; D perhaps matches TRBD2 (6 bases). Germline V gives CDR1 SGHRS, CDR2 YFSETQ. V shed 1 base and J shed 3 bases, with 11 bases lying between them. The CDR3 totals 14 residues. The CDR3 reads CASSLQGGLYEQYF. CDR3 coding DNA: TGCGCCAGCAGCTTGCAGGGAGGACTCTACGAGCAGTACTTC.

CDR3 residues: CASSDEVALAGGTGNTIYF. CDR3 DNA: TGTGCCAGCAGCGATGAAGTGGCCCTTGCAGGGGGCACTGGAAACACCATATATTTT. The chain links TRBV3-1 (or the pseudogene TRBV3-2) to TRBJ1-3; 8 bases align to TRBD1. Trimming at V came to 5 bases and at J to 2 bases, leaving 17 bases not matched to a gene. CDR1 is LGHDT and CDR2 is YNNKEL in the germline V gene (reference sequence). The CDR3 is made up of 19 amino acids.

This clone occurred once. The rearrangement joins TRBV15 to TRBJ2-7; 8 bases are shared with TRBD2. CDR1 is LNHNV, CDR2 YYDKDF, per germline (reference sequence). V gave up 5 bases and J gave up 9 bases; unmatched junction bases: 12. This CDR3 has 14 amino acids. As DNA, the CDR3 is TGTGCCACCAGCCGTGGACTAGCAATGCGGGGGCAGTACTTC. Its translation: CATSRGLAMRGQYF.

This rearrangement joins TRBV7-2 to TRBJ1-5; D is ambiguous. Trimming removed 0 bases at V and 6 bases at J, with 12 bases between. CDR3 length: 15 residues. Germline loops: CDR1 SGHTA, CDR2 FQGNSA. The CDR3 DNA follows: TGTGCCAGCAGCTTAGCCGCAGGTGTAAGTCAGCCCCAGCATTTT. Translating gives CASSLAAGVSQPQHF.

Only one count was recorded for this clone. J is TRBJ1-2 and V is TRBV30; 7 nucleotides align to TRBD1. CDR1 is GTSNPN, CDR2 SVGIG, per germline (reference sequence). The CDR3 extends over 15 amino acids. After removal of 2 bases from V and 4 bases from J, the junction contained 10 bases not matched to a gene. CDR3 DNA sequence: TGTGCCTGGAGTTCCAGGGGGGCTGTCGCCTATGGCTACACCTTC. It specifies CAWSSRGAVAYGYTF.

A note on this clone: This sample also contains other DNA sequences that code for the same CDR3. This chain uses TRBV9 with TRBJ2-1; 7 nucleotides line up with TRBD2. The CDR3 covers 15 residues. V shed 5 bases and J 5 bases; nucleotides not matched to a gene: 10. CDR1 and CDR2 from the germline V gene are SGDLS and YYNGEE. The CDR3 is CASSALLAMDNEQFF. CDR3 DNA: TGTGCCAGCAGTGCCCTACTAGCGATGGACAATGAGCAGTTCTTC.

The rearrangement uses TRBV3-1 (or the pseudogene TRBV3-2) and TRBJ1-1; D is uncertain. The CDR3 runs 14 residues. Between the trimmed V and J ends, which lost 1 base and 1 base, there was a span of 7 bases. CDR1 is LGHDT and CDR2 is YNNKEL in the germline V gene (reference sequence). The CDR3 DNA is TGTGCCAGCAGCCAAGCACACCCGAACACTGAAGCTTTCTTT. Encoded protein: CASSQAHPNTEAFF.

The chain joins TRBV28 to TRBJ1-1; a possible D gene is TRBD1 (5 bases). Trimming shortened V by 5 bases and J by 5 bases, and 18 bases separated the two germline ends. The CDR3 length is 15 residues. Germline lookup yields CDR1 MDHEN and CDR2 SYDVKM. Here the CDR3 DNA reads TGTGCCAGCAGTCCAGGGTCATCCCTGAGGACTGAAGCTTTCTTT. Translating gives CASSPGSSLRTEAFF.

V usage is TRBV27 and J usage is TRBJ2-5, with TRBD2 matching 16 bases. J was trimmed by 5 bases and V by 6 bases; bases with no gene match: 15. Germline V gene lookup returns CDR1 MNHEY and CDR2 SMNVEV (reference sequence). This CDR3 comprises 19 residues. CDR3 loop: CASSEAPGLAGGLRETQYF. The CDR3 DNA reads TGTGCCAGCAGCGAGGCCCCGGGACTAGCGGGAGGGCTGCGGGAGACCCAGTACTTC.

The gene calls are TRBV3-1 (or the pseudogene TRBV3-2) and TRBJ2-3; 8 bases match TRBD2. The germline CDR1 and CDR2 sequences are LGHDT and YNNKEL (reference sequence). The ends lost 4 bases at V and 0 bases at J; junction bases unmatched: 9. The CDR3 spans 17 residues. The CDR3 loop is CASSPPGRGGSTDTQYF. DNA for the CDR3: TGTGCCAGCAGCCCACCGGGACGGGGGGGTAGCACAGATACGCAGTATTTT.

V is TRBV5-1 and J is TRBJ2-3; D is uncertain. There are 15 residues in the CDR3. The germline V gene has CDR1 SGHRS and CDR2 YFSETQ. V gave up 0 bases and J gave up 2 bases, with 10 bases separating them. The DNA of the CDR3 is TGCGCCAGCAGCTTGGGTTCCAGTTACACAGATACGCAGTATTTT. It codes for CASSLGSSYTDTQYF. The full variable domain, rest sourced from reference TRBV5-1 and TRBJ2-3, is KAGVTQTPRYLIKTRGQQVTLSCSPISGHRSVSWYQQTPGQGLQFLFEYFSETQRNKGNFPGRFSGRQFSNSRSEMNVSTLELGDSALYLCASSLGSSYTDTQYFGPGTRLTVL.

This clone was found a few times. This sequence joins TRBV7-9 and TRBJ1-2; TRBD1 is a possible D gene (6 bases). The germline V gene has CDR1 SEHNR and CDR2 FQNEAQ (reference sequence). The CDR3 is 18 residues long. V was clipped by 5 bases and J by 4 bases, with 26 bases between them. CDR3 DNA: TGTGCCAGCAGCGGAACTACCCGGGACATTACCCACAGCTATGGCTACACCTTC. Protein product: CASSGTTRDITHSYGYTF.

The chain links TRBV7-9 to TRBJ1-1; TRBD1 aligns across 7 bases. Germline loops: CDR1 SEHNR, CDR2 FQNEAQ (reference sequence). This CDR3 comprises 13 residues. The J segment lost 0 bases and the V segment lost 5 bases, leaving 0 bases of the junction unmatched. The CDR3 protein is CASSGQVNTEAFF. The CDR3 coding sequence is TGTGCCAGCAGCGGACAGGTGAACACTGAAGCTTTCTTT.

The chain recombines TRBV7-2 with TRBJ2-7; 10 nucleotides align to TRBD2. This CDR3 is built from 14 residues. From germline, CDR1 is SGHTA and CDR2 FQGNSA. Trimming cost V 4 bases and J 7 bases; bases outside gene matches: 7. The CDR3 is CASSSGLAVFEQYF. CDR3 sequence (DNA): TGTGCCAGCAGCTCAGGACTAGCGGTCTTTGAGCAGTACTTC.

The chain joins TRBV27 to TRBJ1-1; 8 bases fit TRBD1. The CDR3 extends over 14 amino acids. Germline loops: CDR1 MNHEY, CDR2 SMNVEV (reference sequence). With 9 bases clipped from V and 8 bases from J, the junction kept 14 bases outside the gene matches. The CDR3 sequence: CARAPDRDDGEAFF. CDR3 DNA sequence: TGTGCCAGGGCACCGGACAGGGATGACGGGGAAGCTTTCTTT.

The chain has TRBV19 and TRBJ1-2; 9 bases match TRBD1. This CDR3 comprises 14 residues. V gave up 6 bases and J gave up 4 bases; unmatched junction bases: 6. Germline CDR1 reads LNHDA; CDR2 reads SQIVND (reference sequence). The CDR3 region is CASREQGASYGYTF. The CDR3 nucleotides read TGTGCCAGTAGGGAACAGGGGGCGAGCTATGGCTACACCTTC.

The CDR3 DNA is TGTGCCAGCAGCGAGCGGGGACTTTCCTACAATGAGCAGTTCTTC. This gives the protein CASSERGLSYNEQFF. This chain uses TRBV6-5 with TRBJ2-1; 7 bases map to TRBD2. V lost 6 bases and J lost 1; bases outside the gene matches: 6. The CDR3 totals 15 residues. From germline, CDR1 is MNHEY and CDR2 SVGAGI.

This chain uses TRBV27 with TRBJ2-7, with D perhaps TRBD1 (6 bases). With 6 bases removed from V and 6 bases from J, the gap between germline ends came to 15 bases. Germline CDR1 MNHEY, CDR2 SMNVEV (reference sequence). There are 13 residues in the CDR3. In DNA, the CDR3 is TGTGCCAGCAGATCACAGGGAATCTCCGAGCAGTACTTC. Translating gives CASRSQGISEQYF.

CDR3 region: CASSFAGGDTQYF. The DNA for the CDR3 is TGTGCCAGCAGCTTCGCCGGGGGAGATACGCAGTATTTT. The V gene is TRBV11-3, the J gene TRBJ2-3; D possibly corresponds to TRBD2 (6 bases). This CDR3 region has 13 residues. The germline gives CDR1 SGHNT, CDR2 YENEEA. V lost 3 bases and J lost 5, with 9 bases in between.

This clone is judged medium-sized (0.01 to 0.1%). The chain carries TRBV7-9 and TRBJ2-7, with 10 bases identical to TRBD1. This CDR3 is 16 amino acids long. V lost 4 bases, J lost 4 bases, and 10 bases stayed unmatched. Germline lookup yields CDR1 SEHNR and CDR2 FQNEAQ (reference sequence). CDR3 amino acids: CASSSRDRGQWYEQYF. Here the CDR3 DNA reads TGTGCCAGCAGCTCGCGGGACAGGGGACAGTGGTACGAGCAGTACTTC.

The chain couples TRBV4-3 to TRBJ2-7; the match to TRBD2 covers 11 bases. Germline CDR1 reads LGHNA; CDR2 reads YSLEER. CDR3 length: 16 residues. Unmatched junction bases numbered 5, after V lost 2 bases and J lost 2 bases. The CDR3 loop is CASSQLRLAGPYEQYF. The CDR3 DNA follows: TGCGCCAGCAGCCAACTTAGACTAGCGGGACCCTACGAGCAGTACTTC.

The chain uses TRBV12-3 or TRBV12-4 and TRBJ1-2; 7 bases are shared with TRBD1. The CDR3 loop spans 13 amino acids. Trimming removed 4 bases from V and 5 bases from J; junction bases left unmatched: 4. The DNA for the CDR3 is TGTGCCAGCAGTTGGGACAGCAAGTATGGCTACACCTTC. This encodes CASSWDSKYGYTF.

V and J are TRBV18 and TRBJ1-6; D unclear. Trimming stripped 6 bases from V and 10 bases from J, with 13 bases between. CDR3 size: 13 residues. Per the germline V gene, CDR1 is KGHSH and CDR2 is LQKENI. CDR3 amino acids: CASSSDTGSPLHF. The DNA for the CDR3 is TGTGCCAGCTCTTCCGACACTGGATCACCCCTCCACTTT. Together with reference TRBV18 and TRBJ1-6, the CDR3 gives the full variable domain: NAGVMQNPRHLVRRRGQEARLRCSPMKGHSHVYWYRQLPEEGLKFMVYLQKENIIDESGMPKERFSAEFPKEGPSILRIQQVVRGDSAAYFCASSSDTGSPLHFGNGTRLTVT.